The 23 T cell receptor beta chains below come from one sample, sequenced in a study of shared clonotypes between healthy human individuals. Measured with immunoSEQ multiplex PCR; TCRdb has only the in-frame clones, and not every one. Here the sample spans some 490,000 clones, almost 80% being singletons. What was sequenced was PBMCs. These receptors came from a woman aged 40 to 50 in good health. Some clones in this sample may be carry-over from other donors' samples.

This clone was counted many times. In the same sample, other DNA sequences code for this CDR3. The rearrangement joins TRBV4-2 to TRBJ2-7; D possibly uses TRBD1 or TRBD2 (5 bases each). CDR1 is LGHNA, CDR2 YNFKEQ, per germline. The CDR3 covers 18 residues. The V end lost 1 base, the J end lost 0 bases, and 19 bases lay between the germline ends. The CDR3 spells CASSQGPPGTSISYEQYF. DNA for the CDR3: TGTGCCAGCAGCCAAGGTCCCCCCGGGACCTCGATCTCCTACGAGCAGTACTTC.

The CDR3 coding sequence is TGTGCCAGCAGTTACTCTCGGACAGGAGACACTGAAGCTTTCTTT. This translates into CASSYSRTGDTEAFF. The rearrangement uses TRBV6-6 and TRBJ1-1, with 7 bases identical to TRBD1. With 0 bases clipped from V and 3 bases from J, the junction kept 4 bases outside the gene matches. The CDR3 consists of 15 residues. The germline CDR1 and CDR2 sequences are MNHNY and SVGAGI (reference sequence).

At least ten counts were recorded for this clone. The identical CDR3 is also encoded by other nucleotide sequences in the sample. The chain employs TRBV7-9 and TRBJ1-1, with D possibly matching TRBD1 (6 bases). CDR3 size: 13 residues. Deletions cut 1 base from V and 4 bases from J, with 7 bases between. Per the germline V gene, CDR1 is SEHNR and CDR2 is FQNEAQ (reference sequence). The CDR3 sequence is CASSLEGGTEAFF. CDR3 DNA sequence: TGTGCCAGCAGCTTAGAAGGGGGCACTGAAGCTTTCTTT.

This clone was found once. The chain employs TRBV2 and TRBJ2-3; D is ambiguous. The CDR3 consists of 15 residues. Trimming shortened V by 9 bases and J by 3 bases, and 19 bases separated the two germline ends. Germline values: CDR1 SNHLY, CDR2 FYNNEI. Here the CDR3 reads CASVPSTQRTDTQYF. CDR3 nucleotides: TGTGCCAGTGTACCGAGCACCCAGAGGACAGATACGCAGTATTTT.

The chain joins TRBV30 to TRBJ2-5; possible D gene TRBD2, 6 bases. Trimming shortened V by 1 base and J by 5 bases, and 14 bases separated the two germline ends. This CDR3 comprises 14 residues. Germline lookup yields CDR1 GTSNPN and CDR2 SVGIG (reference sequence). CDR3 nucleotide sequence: TGTGCCTGGAGTGGGACTACTGTGGGGGAGACCCAGTACTTC. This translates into CAWSGTTVGETQYF.

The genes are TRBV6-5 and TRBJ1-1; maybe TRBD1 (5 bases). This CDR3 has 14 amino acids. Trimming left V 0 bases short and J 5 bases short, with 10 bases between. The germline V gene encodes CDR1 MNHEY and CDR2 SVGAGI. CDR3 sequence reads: CASSYSMGRTEAFF. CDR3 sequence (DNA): TGTGCCAGCAGTTACTCTATGGGACGGACTGAAGCTTTCTTT.

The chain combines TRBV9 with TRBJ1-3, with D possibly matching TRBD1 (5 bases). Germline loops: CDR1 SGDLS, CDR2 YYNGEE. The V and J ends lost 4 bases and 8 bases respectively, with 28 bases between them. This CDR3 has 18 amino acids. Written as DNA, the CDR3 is TGTGCCAGCAGCCCTCGGCCAGGAGGCCCAAAACCCAGGGACACCATATATTTT. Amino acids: CASSPRPGGPKPRDTIYF.

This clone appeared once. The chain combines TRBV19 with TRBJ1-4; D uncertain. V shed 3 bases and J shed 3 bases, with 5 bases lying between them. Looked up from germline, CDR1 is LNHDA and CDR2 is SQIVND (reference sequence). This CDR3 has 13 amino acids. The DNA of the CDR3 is TGTGCCAGTAGTATTACGTCTAATGAAAAACTGTTTTTT. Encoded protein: CASSITSNEKLFF.

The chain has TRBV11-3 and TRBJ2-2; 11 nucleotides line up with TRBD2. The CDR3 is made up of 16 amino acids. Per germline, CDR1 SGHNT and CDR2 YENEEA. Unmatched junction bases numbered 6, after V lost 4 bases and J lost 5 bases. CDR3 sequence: CASSSRLAGWTGELFF. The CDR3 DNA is TGTGCCAGCAGCTCCCGACTAGCGGGGTGGACCGGGGAGCTGTTTTTT.

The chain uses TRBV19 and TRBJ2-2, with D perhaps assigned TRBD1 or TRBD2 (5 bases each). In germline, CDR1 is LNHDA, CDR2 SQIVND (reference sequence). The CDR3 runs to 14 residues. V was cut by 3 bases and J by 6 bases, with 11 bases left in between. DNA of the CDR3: TGTGCCAGTAGTATGGGCGTGGGGGCCGGGGAGCTGTTTTTT. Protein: CASSMGVGAGELFF.

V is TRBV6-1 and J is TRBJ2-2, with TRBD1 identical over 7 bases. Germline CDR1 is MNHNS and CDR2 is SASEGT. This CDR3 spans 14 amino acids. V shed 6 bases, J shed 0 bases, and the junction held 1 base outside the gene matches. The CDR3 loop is CASRTGTNTGELFF. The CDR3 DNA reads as TGTGCCAGCAGGACAGGGACGAACACCGGGGAGCTGTTTTTT.

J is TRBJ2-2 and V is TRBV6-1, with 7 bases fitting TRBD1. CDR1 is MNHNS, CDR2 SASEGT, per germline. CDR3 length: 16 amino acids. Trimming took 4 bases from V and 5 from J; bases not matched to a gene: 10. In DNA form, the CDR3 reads TGTGCCAGCAGTGCCTCGCGACAGGGCGGAACCGGGGAGCTGTTTTTT. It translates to CASSASRQGGTGELFF.

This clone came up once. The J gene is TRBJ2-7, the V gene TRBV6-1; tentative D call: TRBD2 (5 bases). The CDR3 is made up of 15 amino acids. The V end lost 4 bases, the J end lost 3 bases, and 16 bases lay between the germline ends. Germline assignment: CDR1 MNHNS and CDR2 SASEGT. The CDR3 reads CASSVSTDAGYEQYF. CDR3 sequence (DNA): TGTGCCAGCAGTGTCAGTACGGACGCGGGCTACGAGCAGTACTTC.

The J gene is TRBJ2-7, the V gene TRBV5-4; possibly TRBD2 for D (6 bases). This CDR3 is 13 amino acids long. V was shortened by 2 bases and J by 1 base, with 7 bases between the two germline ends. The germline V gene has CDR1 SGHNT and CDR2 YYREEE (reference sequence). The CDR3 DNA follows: TGTGCCAGCAGCTTTGGGGGGTCCTACGAGCAGTACTTC. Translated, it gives CASSFGGSYEQYF.

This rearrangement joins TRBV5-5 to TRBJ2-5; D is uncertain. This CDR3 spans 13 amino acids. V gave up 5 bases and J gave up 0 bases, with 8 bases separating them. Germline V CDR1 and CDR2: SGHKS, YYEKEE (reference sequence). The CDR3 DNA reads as TGTGCCAGCAGTGGACCGAACCAAGAGACCCAGTACTTC. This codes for CASSGPNQETQYF.

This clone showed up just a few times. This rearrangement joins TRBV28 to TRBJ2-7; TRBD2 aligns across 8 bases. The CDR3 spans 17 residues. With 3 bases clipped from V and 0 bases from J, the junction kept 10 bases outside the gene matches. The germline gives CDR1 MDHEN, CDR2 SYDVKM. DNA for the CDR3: TGTGCCAGCAGTTTCCCCCCGGGGAGCGGGAGCTCCTACGAGCAGTACTTC. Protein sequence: CASSFPPGSGSSYEQYF. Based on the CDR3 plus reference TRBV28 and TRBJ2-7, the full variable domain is DVKVTQSSRYLVKRTGEKVFLECVQDMDHENMFWYRQDPGLGLRLIYFSYDVKMKEKGDIPEGYSVSREKKERFSLILESASTNQTSMYLCASSFPPGSGSSYEQYFGPGTRLTVT.

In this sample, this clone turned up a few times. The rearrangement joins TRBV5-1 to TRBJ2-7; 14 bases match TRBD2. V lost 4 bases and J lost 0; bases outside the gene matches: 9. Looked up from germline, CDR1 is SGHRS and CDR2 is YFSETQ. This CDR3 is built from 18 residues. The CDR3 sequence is CASSPGLAGGSFSYEQYF. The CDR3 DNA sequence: TGCGCCAGCAGCCCTGGACTAGCGGGAGGCTCCTTCTCCTACGAGCAGTACTTC.

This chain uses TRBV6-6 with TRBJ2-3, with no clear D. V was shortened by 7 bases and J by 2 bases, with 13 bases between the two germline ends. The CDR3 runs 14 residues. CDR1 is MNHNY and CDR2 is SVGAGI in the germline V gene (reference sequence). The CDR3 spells CASKGTTNTDTQYF. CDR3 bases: TGTGCCAGCAAGGGCACGACAAACACAGATACGCAGTATTTT.

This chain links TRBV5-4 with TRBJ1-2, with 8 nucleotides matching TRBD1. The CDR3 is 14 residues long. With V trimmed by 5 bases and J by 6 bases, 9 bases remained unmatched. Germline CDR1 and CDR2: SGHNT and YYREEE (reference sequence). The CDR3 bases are TGTGCCAGCAGGAGTCTTCGGGACAGGCATGGCTACACCTTC. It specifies CASRSLRDRHGYTF.

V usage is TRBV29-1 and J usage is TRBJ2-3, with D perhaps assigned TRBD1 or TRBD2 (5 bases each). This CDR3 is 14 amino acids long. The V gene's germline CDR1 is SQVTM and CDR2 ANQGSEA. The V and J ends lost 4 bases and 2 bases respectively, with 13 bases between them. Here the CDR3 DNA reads TGCAGCGTTGCGTCGACAGCGGCCACAGATACGCAGTATTTT. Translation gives CSVASTAATDTQYF.

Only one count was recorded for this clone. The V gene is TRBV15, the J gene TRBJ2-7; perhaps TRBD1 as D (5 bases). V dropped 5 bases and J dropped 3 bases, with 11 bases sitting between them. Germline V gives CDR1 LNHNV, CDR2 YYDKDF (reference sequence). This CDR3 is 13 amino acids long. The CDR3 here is CATSQDSYYEQYF. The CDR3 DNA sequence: TGTGCCACCAGCCAAGACAGTTACTACGAGCAGTACTTC.

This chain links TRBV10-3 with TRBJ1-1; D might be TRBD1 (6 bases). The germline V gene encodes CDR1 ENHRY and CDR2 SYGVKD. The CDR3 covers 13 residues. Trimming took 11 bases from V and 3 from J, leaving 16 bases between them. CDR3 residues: CAGDNGTHTEAFF. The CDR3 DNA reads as TGTGCCGGGGACAACGGGACTCACACTGAAGCTTTCTTT.

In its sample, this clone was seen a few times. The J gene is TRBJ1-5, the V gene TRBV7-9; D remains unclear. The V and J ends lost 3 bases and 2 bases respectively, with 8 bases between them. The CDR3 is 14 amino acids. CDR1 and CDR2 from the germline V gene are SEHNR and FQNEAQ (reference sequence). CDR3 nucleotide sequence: TGTGCCAGCAGCTTTAGTACGGGCAATCAGCCCCAGCATTTT. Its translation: CASSFSTGNQPQHF.